These 29 T cell receptor beta chains were sequenced from one sample in a study of cytomegalovirus exposure and HLA in healthy donors. Both 60 Vbeta primers and 13 Jbeta primers went into the PCR. TCRdb's copy holds only in-frame clones and misses some; the assay was immunoSEQ multiplex PCR. The table lists some 74,000 clones, about 66% of them singletons. Sequencing was carried out using PBMCs. Receptors were obtained from a man aged 35 to 55 in good health and CMV-seropositive.

The chain has TRBV5-1 and TRBJ2-3; 9 bases fit TRBD2. Trimming cost V 0 bases and J 6 bases; bases outside gene matches: 8. Germline-derived CDR1 and CDR2 are SGHRS and YFSETQ. The CDR3 contains 16 residues. The CDR3 sequence: CASSLAGGGAVDTQYF. CDR3 sequence (DNA): TGCGCCAGCAGCTTGGCTGGCGGGGGGGCCGTCGATACGCAGTATTTT.

This clone was seen more than once but under ten times. The chain couples TRBV9 to TRBJ1-3; D remains ambiguous. Trimming took 0 bases from V and 0 from J, leaving 10 bases between them. The CDR3 has 16 residues. Germline loops: CDR1 SGDLS, CDR2 YYNGEE. The CDR3 DNA is TGTGCCAGCAGCGTAGGAGGTCTTTACTCTGGAAACACCATATATTTT. This encodes CASSVGGLYSGNTIYF.

This clone was picked up a small number of times. The chain has TRBV30 and TRBJ1-5; D unresolved. Germline CDR1 and CDR2: GTSNPN and SVGIG (reference sequence). The CDR3 is 10 amino acids. V gave up 3 bases and J gave up 7 bases, with 4 bases separating them. CDR3 bases: TGTGCCTGGAGGCGCCAGCCCCAGCATTTT. Translating gives CAWRRQPQHF.

The chain recombines TRBV29-1 with TRBJ1-2; 8 bases are shared with TRBD1. Germline values: CDR1 SQVTM, CDR2 ANQGSEA. The trim removed 0 bases at V and 8 bases at J, leaving 11 bases unmatched. The CDR3 covers 15 residues. The DNA of the CDR3 is TGCAGCGTTGAAGAAGGGGGACAGGCCCGGCTCGGCTACACCTTC. Its protein is CSVEEGGQARLGYTF.

J is TRBJ2-1 and V is TRBV2, with 8 positions matching TRBD2. Trimming took 6 bases from V and 8 from J; bases not matched to a gene: 9. Germline-derived CDR1 and CDR2 are SNHLY and FYNNEI. This CDR3 has 14 amino acids. The CDR3 coding sequence is TGTGCCAGCAGCGGGGGGGTACAGTTTTATGAGCAGTTCTTC. Amino acids: CASSGGVQFYEQFF.

V is TRBV14 and J is TRBJ2-7, with D unresolved. The CDR3 covers 12 residues. The germline V and J ends were trimmed by 4 bases and 0 bases, with 4 bases remaining between them. CDR1 SGHDN and CDR2 FVKESK come from the germline V gene. The CDR3 sequence is CASSPSSYEQYF. Written as DNA, the CDR3 is TGTGCCAGCAGCCCGAGCTCCTACGAGCAGTACTTC.

The V gene is TRBV2, the J gene TRBJ2-7; TRBD1 agrees at 7 bases. CDR1 is SNHLY, CDR2 FYNNEI, per germline. This CDR3 has 12 amino acids. V lost 6 bases, J lost 3 bases, and 2 bases stayed unmatched. CDR3: CASRGDSYEQYF. Written as DNA, the CDR3 is TGTGCCAGCAGGGGGGACAGCTACGAGCAGTACTTC.

Points on this clone: Since the CDR3 does not end with the conserved phenylalanine or tryptophan, this likely comes from a read error. CDR3 loop: CASSQRGRGAYAQYL. CDR3 DNA: TGTGCCAGCAGCCAGAGGGGCAGGGGGGCCTACGCGCAGTACTTG. This chain connects TRBV11-3 to TRBJ2-7; possible D gene TRBD1, 7 bases. This CDR3 is 15 amino acids long. Per the germline V gene, CDR1 is SGHNT and CDR2 is YENEEA.

This clone was observed a few times. The gene calls are TRBV6-4 and TRBJ2-3; TRBD2 might be the D (6 bases). V lost 4 bases and J lost 2, with 13 bases in between. CDR3 length equals 15 residues. Germline V gene sequence: CDR1 MRHNA, CDR2 SNTAGT. Here the CDR3 reads CASSVTSSFTDTQYF. The DNA of the CDR3 is TGTGCCAGCAGTGTGACTAGTTCGTTCACAGATACGCAGTATTTT.

The CDR3 sequence: CASSLGSTDTQYF. The CDR3, as DNA: TGTGCCAGCAGTCTAGGTAGCACAGATACGCAGTATTTT. This sequence joins TRBV27 and TRBJ2-3; no clear D gene. The CDR3 length is 13 residues. The V gene lost 5 bases and the J gene lost 0 bases, with 6 bases spanning the gap. CDR1 and CDR2 (germline): MNHEY, SMNVEV (reference sequence).

The V gene is TRBV7-3, the J gene TRBJ2-5, with 9 bases that match TRBD1. The CDR3 has 14 amino acids. V lost 5 bases to trimming and J lost 7 bases; unmatched junction nucleotides: 8. Germline V CDR1 and CDR2: SGHTA, FQGTGA. The CDR3 protein is CASSPTGGKGTQYF. The DNA for the CDR3 is TGTGCCAGCAGCCCCACAGGGGGCAAGGGGACCCAGTACTTC.

This clone was counted a few times. The chain employs TRBV7-6 and TRBJ1-1; 7 nucleotides match TRBD1. CDR1 is SGHVS, CDR2 FNYEAQ, per germline. The CDR3 is made up of 13 amino acids. V trimming: 3 bases; J trimming: 5 bases; junction bases outside the gene matches: 3. CDR3 region: CASSFTGETEAFF. In DNA, the CDR3 is TGTGCCAGCAGCTTTACAGGGGAAACTGAAGCTTTCTTT.

This clone was observed a single time. The CDR3 here is CASSSYRTSTDEQFF. The DNA for the CDR3 is TGTGCCAGCAGCTCTTACCGGACTAGCACCGATGAGCAGTTCTTC. The chain is built from TRBV7-9 and TRBJ2-1; 8 bases line up with TRBD2. CDR3 length equals 15 residues. Trimming removed 4 bases from V and 8 bases from J; junction bases left unmatched: 10. Germline V gene lookup returns CDR1 SEHNR and CDR2 FQNEAQ (reference sequence).

This chain uses TRBV7-8 with TRBJ2-2, with D possibly being TRBD1 (5 bases). This CDR3 has 16 residues. Germline V lookup: CDR1 SGHVS, CDR2 FQNEAQ. Trimming shortened V by 2 bases and J by 0 bases, and 10 bases separated the two germline ends. In nucleotides, the CDR3 is TGTGCCAGCAGCTTATATAGCAGGGCGAACACCGGGGAGCTGTTTTTT. It is translated as CASSLYSRANTGELFF. The entire variable domain, with the rest obtained from reference TRBV7-8 and TRBJ2-2, is as follows: GAGVSQSPRYKVAKRGQDVALRCDPISGHVSLFWYQQALGQGPEFLTYFQNEAQLDKSGLPSDRFFAERPEGSVSTLKIQRTQQEDSAVYLCASSLYSRANTGELFFGEGSRLTVL.

The chain uses TRBV28 and TRBJ1-4; a weak D match, TRBD1 (6 bases). V lost 7 bases, J lost 2 bases, and 14 bases lay in between. Per germline, CDR1 MDHEN and CDR2 SYDVKM. The CDR3 has 15 amino acids. The CDR3 DNA reads as TGTGCCAGCACCAAGGGGGGGTACACTAATGAAAAACTGTTTTTT. Translating gives CASTKGGYTNEKLFF. Based on the CDR3 plus reference TRBV28 and TRBJ1-4, the full variable domain is DVKVTQSSRYLVKRTGEKVFLECVQDMDHENMFWYRQDPGLGLRLIYFSYDVKMKEKGDIPEGYSVSREKKERFSLILESASTNQTSMYLCASTKGGYTNEKLFFGSGTQLSVL.

This clone was seen more than once but under ten times. The gene calls are TRBV7-6 and TRBJ1-1; 8 bases are shared with TRBD1. The CDR3 spans 16 residues. V was clipped by 5 bases and J by 1 base; unmatched bases: 9. The germline V gene encodes CDR1 SGHVS and CDR2 FNYEAQ. In DNA, the CDR3 is TGTGCCAGCAGCGATATCACCGGGACAGGGAACACTGAAGCTTTCTTT. Its protein is CASSDITGTGNTEAFF. Combining the CDR3 with reference TRBV7-6 and TRBJ1-1 gives the whole variable domain GAGVSQSPRYKVTKRGQDVALRCDPISGHVSLYWYRQALGQGPEFLTYFNYEAQQDKSGLPNDRFSAERPEGSISTLTIQRTEQRDSAMYRCASSDITGTGNTEAFFGQGTRLTVV.

The gene calls are TRBV9 and TRBJ2-2; D may be TRBD2 (5 bases). The germline V gene encodes CDR1 SGDLS and CDR2 YYNGEE. V was clipped by 3 bases and J by 2 bases, with 14 bases between them. CDR3 length equals 16 residues. CDR3 DNA: TGTGCCAGCAGCGACGACCTCGGGGTAAACACCGGGGAGCTGTTTTTT. Amino acids: CASSDDLGVNTGELFF.

The V call is TRBV2, the J call TRBJ1-2; weak D call: TRBD1 (6 bases). V was cut by 6 bases and J by 2 bases, with 10 bases left in between. The CDR3 is 13 amino acids. CDR1 is SNHLY and CDR2 is FYNNEI in the germline V gene. CDR3 DNA: TGTGCCAGCAGACTGGGACAAAACTATGGCTACACCTTC. Protein: CASRLGQNYGYTF.

The chain combines TRBV11-2 with TRBJ2-5, with D possibly matching TRBD1 (5 bases). Per germline, CDR1 SGHAT and CDR2 FQNNGV. Trimming removed 2 bases at V and 5 bases at J, with 18 bases between. The length of the CDR3 is 16 residues. CDR3 DNA: TGTGCCAGCAGCTTATTTTCCGGGCAGGGATACGAGACCCAGTACTTC. This codes for CASSLFSGQGYETQYF.

The chain couples TRBV7-9 to TRBJ1-2, with 8 bases that match TRBD1. The CDR3 has 13 residues. Germline loops: CDR1 SEHNR, CDR2 FQNEAQ (reference sequence). With V trimmed by 4 bases and J by 3 bases, 1 base remained unmatched. The CDR3 sequence is CASSSGGDYGYTF. The DNA for the CDR3 is TGTGCCAGCAGCTCAGGGGGCGACTATGGCTACACCTTC.

V is TRBV29-1 and J is TRBJ1-1, with 7 bases lining up with TRBD1. Germline V CDR1 and CDR2: SQVTM, ANQGSEA. Germline trimming cut 7 bases from V and 3 bases from J; bases unmatched to any gene: 8. CDR3 length equals 13 residues. CDR3 sequence (DNA): TGCAGCGGCCTACAGGGGTGGCACACTGAAGCTTTCTTT. It translates to CSGLQGWHTEAFF.

This chain links TRBV28 with TRBJ1-2; a possible D gene is TRBD1 (5 bases). Trimming pared 6 bases from V and 3 bases from J, leaving 17 bases between. The length of the CDR3 is 15 residues. Per germline, CDR1 MDHEN and CDR2 SYDVKM. CDR3 nucleotide sequence: TGTGCCAGCAGACTCCAAGGTCAGGGATACTATGGCTACACCTTC. Its protein product is CASRLQGQGYYGYTF.

V and J are TRBV15 and TRBJ1-5; D is uncertain. Germline-derived CDR1 and CDR2 are LNHNV and YYDKDF (reference sequence). V was trimmed by 5 bases and J by 0 bases, leaving 26 bases between them. The CDR3 consists of 20 residues. The CDR3 is CATSGRSGEYVLDSNQPQHF. As DNA, the CDR3 is TGTGCCACCAGCGGACGTTCCGGGGAATACGTTTTGGATAGCAATCAGCCCCAGCATTTT.

This clone was seen once. The chain uses TRBV7-6 and TRBJ2-7; 7 nucleotides match TRBD1. CDR1 and CDR2 from the germline V gene are SGHVS and FNYEAQ. The CDR3 extends over 16 amino acids. Trimming at V came to 5 bases and at J to 1 base, leaving 11 bases not matched to a gene. The CDR3 bases are TGTGCCAGCAGCCCGACAGCCCCGACAGGGTCCTACGAGCAGTACTTC. Translated, it gives CASSPTAPTGSYEQYF.

A note on this clone: Other DNA variants within this sample encode the same CDR3. The V and J genes are TRBV28 and TRBJ2-5; weak D call: TRBD2 (5 bases). V lost 5 bases and J 2 bases, leaving 18 bases between the germline ends. Germline V gene lookup returns CDR1 MDHEN and CDR2 SYDVKM. The CDR3 runs to 16 residues. CDR3 sequence reads: CASSERSPGSQETQYF. The CDR3 DNA is TGTGCCAGCAGTGAGAGAAGTCCGGGGTCGCAAGAGACCCAGTACTTC.

This chain uses TRBV7-2 with TRBJ2-3; 9 bases align to TRBD1. The CDR3 is made up of 16 amino acids. V was pared by 6 bases and J by 1 base, with 8 bases of the junction left unmatched. Germline-derived CDR1 and CDR2 are SGHTA and FQGNSA. CDR3 sequence (DNA): TGTGCCAGCAGGCCCGGGACAGGGCTAGGCACAGATACGCAGTATTTT. Amino acids: CASRPGTGLGTDTQYF.

V gene TRBV6-6 combines with J gene TRBJ1-1; the match to TRBD1 covers 7 bases. V shed 5 bases and J 5 bases; nucleotides not matched to a gene: 5. Germline CDR1 reads MNHNY; CDR2 reads SVGAGI (reference sequence). This CDR3 is built from 13 residues. The CDR3 spells CASSDGQATEAFF. The CDR3 DNA is TGTGCCAGCAGTGATGGACAGGCTACTGAAGCTTTCTTT.

This sequence joins TRBV7-9 and TRBJ2-2, with D unclear. The germline V gene has CDR1 SEHNR and CDR2 FQNEAQ (reference sequence). Trimming removed 2 bases at V and 3 bases at J, with 16 bases between. The CDR3 contains 17 residues. The CDR3 nucleotides are TGTGCCAGCAGCTTAACCCCTAGAGAGTTCGACACCGGGGAGCTGTTTTTT. Translation: CASSLTPREFDTGELFF.

Note on this clone: The junction shows a germline mismatch at one end, possibly a read error. CDR3 nucleotides: TGTGCCAGCCTGGACAGGAGTTATAGCAATCAGCTCCAGCATTTT. Translation gives CASLDRSYSNQLQHF. This rearrangement joins TRBV6-6 to TRBJ1-5, with TRBD1 matching 7 bases. CDR1 and CDR2 from the germline V gene are MNHNY and SVGAGI (reference sequence). The CDR3 is 15 amino acids.